This T cell receptor (beta chain) was found in a study of CD8 T cells in Susac syndrome. This clonotype showed up just a few times. cDNA came from about 0.5 to 1 ug RNA primed by random hexamers. TCRdb reprocessed the immunoSEQ multiplex PCR reads with MiXCR, giving one entry per CDR3 protein. The table records tens of thousands of distinct CDR3 sequences, roughly 93% of them present only once. This TCR was sampled from a human donor with Susac syndrome. The specimen sequenced was CD8+ T cells from PBMCs.

In nucleotides, the CDR3 is TGTGCCAGCAGTTTACCCGGGGATAACACCGGGGAGCTGTTTTTT. This gives the protein CASSLPGDNTGELFF. The gene calls are TRBV28 and TRBJ2-2; the D gene is possibly TRBD2 (5 bases). Germline V lookup: CDR1 MDHEN, CDR2 SYDVKM. The CDR3 consists of 15 residues. Trimming shortened V by 2 bases and J by 2 bases, and 9 bases separated the two germline ends.